This T cell receptor beta chain was obtained from a study of metastatic and nonmetastatic thyroid tumors. TCRdb re-analyzed the PCR reads using MiXCR. Found here are tens of thousands of clones, 20% to 25% of them singletons; the top ten hold about 14%. Study results and limitations: Patients with malignant thyroid tumors reportedly had significantly higher TCR beta diversity than those with benign nodules, in blood and tumor.

In its sample, this clone was seen many times. Its antigen is still unknown. After removal of 1 base from V and 8 bases from J, the junction contained 8 bases not matched to a gene. This CDR3 spans 16 amino acids. In germline, CDR1 is LGHDT, CDR2 YNNKEL (reference sequence). Patients were all untreated before their thyroid surgery. This receptor was obtained from a female donor with papillary thyroid cancer or a benign thyroid nodule (not recorded which). Some clones in this sample may be carry-over from other donors' samples. This chain links TRBV3-1 with TRBJ2-1, with 10 bases aligning to TRBD2. The sample comprised tumor tissue. CDR3 in DNA: TGTGCCAGCAGCCAAGCACTAGCGGGGTCGTGGGATGAGCAGTTCTTC. Its translation is CASSQALAGSWDEQFF.